The present TCR beta chain was sequenced within a study of beta chain features in type 1 diabetes. Background on the study: Comparable age, gender and cell yields were observed in patients relative to healthy donors. The study, taken as a whole, reports: Although PCR might favor shorter templates, it would do so equally in patients and controls. For Type 1 diabetes patients, all four CD4+ subsets carried TCRB CDR3s that were moderately but significantly shorter. Naive, central memory and regulatory TCRB repertoires appeared more similar among patients than healthy donors.

Germline lookup yields CDR1 SGHTA and CDR2 FQGNSA. This CDR3 region has 16 residues. The germline V and J ends were trimmed by 0 bases and 6 bases, with 16 bases remaining between them. Concerning this clone itself: Antigen unknown.

Investigators reverse transcribed all isolated RNA, so they sequenced expressed TCRB transcripts. Profiled with immunoSEQ multiplex PCR; TCRdb holds only in-frame clones, not every one. The sample has hundreds of thousands of clones, around an eighth seen once. This TCR came from a man aged 18-30 years with type 1 diabetes. This chain connects TRBV7-2 to TRBJ2-3; no reliable D call. The sequenced sample was naive CD4+ T cells from blood. CDR3 protein: CASSLAQSSLGDTQYF. The CDR3 DNA reads as TGTGCCAGCAGCTTAGCGCAGAGTAGCTTGGGCGATACGCAGTATTTT.